This T cell receptor beta chain was sequenced during a study of blood T cells in healthy people across ages. Study-wide results and caveats: Roughly linearly, TCR beta diversity per million T cells fell as age increased.

CDR3 length equals 13 residues. Germline assignment: CDR1 SGHNT and CDR2 YENEEA. Trimming took off 5 bases at V and 8 bases at J, with 10 bases between the two ends. This clonotype occurred a few times. The antigen is undetermined. For the second PCR, which ran for about 6 to 11 cycles, a sample-barcoded 5' primer and a J-beta primer mix were used. Every cDNA molecule carried a tag from a template-switch adaptor bearing 12 random nucleotides. In TCRdb, the 5' RACE reads were re-called with MiXCR into one record per CDR3 protein. The table records about 1 million distinct CDR3 sequences, 20% to 25% of them present only once. These data are also associated with another study on T cells of mothers and their children. That report notes: Donation was provided by three healthy Caucasian mothers along with their six children. Unrelated mother-child pairs always had slightly, but never significantly, lower normalized overlap than related pairs.

The sequence was collected from a girl aged 2 to 10 in good health. The sequenced material came from blood. The chain combines TRBV11-3 with TRBJ1-6, with D hard to call. In DNA form, the CDR3 reads TGTGCCAGCAGCCCGCCAACCGATTCACCCCTCCACTTT. Translating gives CASSPPTDSPLHF.